A single sample gave rise to the 3 T cell receptor beta chains below, sequenced in a study of blood T cell repertoires in COVID-19. This table comes from immunoSEQ multiplex PCR, and its TCRdb copy is limited to in-frame clones, with some not included. Among roughly 46,000 clones listed, 70% to 90% were seen once. The specimen was peripheral blood. Receptors originate from a human donor in a cohort sampled during active COVID-19. The donor label of this sample is uncertain.

The chain uses TRBV7-2 and TRBJ1-2; TRBD1 aligns across 9 bases. Trimming cost V 5 bases and J 5 bases; bases outside gene matches: 6. The CDR3 length is 14 residues. Germline V gene data show CDR1 as SGHTA and CDR2 as FQGNSA. The CDR3 loop reads CASSIWGQGYGYTF. CDR3 in DNA: TGTGCCAGCAGCATATGGGGACAGGGTTATGGCTACACCTTC.

This clone was observed a single time. The chain carries TRBV5-5 and TRBJ2-7, with TRBD1 matching over 7 bases. Germline loops: CDR1 SGHKS, CDR2 YYEKEE (reference sequence). V was pared by 3 bases and J by 6 bases, with 6 bases of the junction left unmatched. The CDR3 spans 13 residues. The CDR3 bases are TGTGCCAGCAGCTCTCCGGGACAGCTCGAGCAGTACTTC. This encodes CASSSPGQLEQYF.

This rearrangement joins TRBV4-1 to TRBJ1-2; D uncertain. Deletions cut 0 bases from V and 8 bases from J, with 13 bases between. This CDR3 spans 14 amino acids. Germline-derived CDR1 and CDR2 are MGHRA and YSYEKL. The CDR3: CASSQEERSWGYTF. In DNA form, the CDR3 reads TGCGCCAGCAGCCAAGAGGAGAGGAGTTGGGGCTACACCTTC.